This is a list of T cell receptor beta chains from one sample in a study of early T cells in non-severe SARS-CoV-2 infection. TCRdb re-analysed the 5' RACE reads in MiXCR, keeping a single row per CDR3 protein. The sample shows more than 45,000 distinct CDR3 sequences, approximately 7.7% of them seen only once. The sample taken for sequencing was whole blood. These receptors came from an adult who was a healthcare worker with PCR-confirmed SARS-CoV-2 infection or an uninfected control (not recorded which). Each CDR3 is given without its conserved first and last residue.

j_gene	len	v_gene	CDR3aa
TRBJ2-1	13	TRBV30	AWGARDRENGEQF
TRBJ2-1	12	TRBV10-1	ASSESTRYNEQF
TRBJ1-1	11	TRBV2	ASSERPLSEAF
TRBJ2-7	12	TRBV2	ASSDRDRSYEQY
TRBJ2-3	12	TRBV29-1	SVEQGNPTDTQY
TRBJ2-7	12	TRBV7-9	ASSLGGLRYEQY
TRBJ2-5	13	TRBV7-9	ASSLLTGAGETQY
TRBJ2-3	10	TRBV6-6	ASSYGPDTQY
TRBJ2-3	13	TRBV28	ASSFTGFGTDTQY
TRBJ2-7	13	TRBV5-1	ASSPGRGSTYEQY
TRBJ2-5	11	TRBV28	ASSLGTSETQY
TRBJ2-7	12	TRBV5-6	ASSWGTGGAEQY
TRBJ1-1	11	TRBV12-3/TRBV12-4	ASSLFDRNKAF
TRBJ1-5	11	TRBV15	ATSRDVNQPQH
TRBJ2-3	12	TRBV2	ASSETTYTDTQY
TRBJ2-3	13	TRBV28	ASTSGGTSTDTQY
TRBJ1-3	14	TRBV18	ASSPGTTPSGNTIY
TRBJ2-3	11	TRBV20-1	SASSGSTDTQY
TRBJ1-4	11	TRBV15	ATSRDPYEKLF
TRBJ2-5	15	TRBV7-9	ASSLGLAGGTQETQY
TRBJ2-7	15	TRBV7-2	ASSLAPLGQGLPEQY
TRBJ2-5	17	TRBV4-2	ASSQEFPRGSASPETQY
TRBJ2-7	15	TRBV7-9	ASSFTSGTGGYYEQY
TRBJ2-5	14	TRBV12-5	TSGLVLGTGAETQY
TRBJ1-1	11	TRBV6-1	ASSDDGDTEAF
TRBJ2-7	10	TRBV21-1	ASSKARAEQY
TRBJ2-3	14	TRBV11-2	ASSFQSGDIPDTQY
TRBJ2-7	13	TRBV28	ASSPSIPISYEQY
TRBJ1-6	14	TRBV18	ASSLSGRRGNSPLH
TRBJ2-7	12	TRBV20-1	SARGSVSSYEQY
TRBJ1-1	10	TRBV29-1	SVADGNTEAF
TRBJ2-7	12	TRBV5-6	ASTYRGRPYEQY
TRBJ2-3	13	TRBV29-1	SASGTSGGKDTQY
TRBJ2-7	12	TRBV30	AWSGGTGTYEQY
TRBJ1-2	14	TRBV10-2	ASSEPGQGANYGYT
TRBJ2-1	13	TRBV6-5	ASSPRHRAYNEQF
TRBJ2-2	14	TRBV6-1	ASSAPHRERTGELF
TRBJ1-1	13	TRBV5-4	ASSRGGQGNTEAF
TRBJ2-3	14	TRBV5-4	ASSPRTGPGTDTQY
TRBJ1-1	10	TRBV20-1	GGEQPNTEAF
TRBJ2-5	13	TRBV27	ASSRGVSTVETQY
TRBJ1-6	11	TRBV18	ASSPPNNSPLH
TRBJ2-3	14	TRBV12-3/TRBV12-4	ASSFVTPLDTDTQY
TRBJ2-4	11	TRBV20-1	SASGRTKNIQY
TRBJ2-5	11	TRBV7-2	ASSFGRGETQY
TRBJ1-6	13	TRBV21-1	ASSKATGGRPPLH
TRBJ2-6	11	TRBV29-1	SVERSGANVLT